This T cell receptor (beta chain) was sequenced during a study of spatial heterogeneity in lung cancer. Study context: A consistent excess of beta-chain over alpha-chain sequences was detected.

The CDR3 extends over 18 amino acids. Germline CDR1 is DFQATT and CDR2 is SNEGSKA (reference sequence). V was pared by 1 base and J by 2 bases, with 14 bases of the junction left unmatched. As to time point: sample taken at primary tumor resection. The cohort: roughly 72 early-stage, untreated non-small cell lung cancer patients. Unsorted whole RNA of tumor, nontumor lung or frozen PBMC was sequenced. TCRdb reprocessed the 5' RACE reads with MiXCR, giving one entry per CDR3 protein. The profile covers more than 80,000 distinct CDR3 sequences, with over 9.5% appearing a single time and roughly 41% taken by the ten largest.

The starting material was PBMCs, obtained at surgery. This sequence joins TRBV20-1 and TRBJ2-5; 9 positions agree with TRBD1. The clonotype comes from a male donor with early-stage non-small cell lung cancer. The CDR3 nucleotides read TGCAGTGCTAGAGTTGGGATTTCCGGGACAGGGTTACAAGAGACCCAGTACTTC. It specifies CSARVGISGTGLQETQYF.